This T cell receptor beta chain was sequenced in a study of T cell responses to AZD1222 COVID-19 vaccine. Study-level points and caveats: Two AZD1222 administrations were followed by greater Spike-specific TCR breadth and depth. The peak T cell response came first, and repertoires were sampled only after it. The donors showed a predominance of white British ancestry and of females, with possible underestimation of clonal diversity.

Sequencing used immunoSEQ multiplex PCR; TCRdb keeps in-frame clones, though not all of them. The data show 90,000 to 150,000 clones, approximately 86% seen once. Germline V gene data show CDR1 as LNHNV and CDR2 as YYDKDF (reference sequence). The germline V and J ends were trimmed by 5 bases and 9 bases, with 16 bases remaining between them. The CDR3 loop spans 13 amino acids. A note on this clone: As yet, its antigen is unknown.

V usage is TRBV15 and J usage is TRBJ1-1, with TRBD1 as a possible D gene (5 bases). Sample: peripheral blood, taken on day 0 of AZD1222 vaccination. The TCR was taken from an adult in good health. The CDR3 DNA is TGTGCCACCAGCCGGGGCATCGGGGGACAAGCTTTCTTT. Its protein product is CATSRGIGGQAFF.